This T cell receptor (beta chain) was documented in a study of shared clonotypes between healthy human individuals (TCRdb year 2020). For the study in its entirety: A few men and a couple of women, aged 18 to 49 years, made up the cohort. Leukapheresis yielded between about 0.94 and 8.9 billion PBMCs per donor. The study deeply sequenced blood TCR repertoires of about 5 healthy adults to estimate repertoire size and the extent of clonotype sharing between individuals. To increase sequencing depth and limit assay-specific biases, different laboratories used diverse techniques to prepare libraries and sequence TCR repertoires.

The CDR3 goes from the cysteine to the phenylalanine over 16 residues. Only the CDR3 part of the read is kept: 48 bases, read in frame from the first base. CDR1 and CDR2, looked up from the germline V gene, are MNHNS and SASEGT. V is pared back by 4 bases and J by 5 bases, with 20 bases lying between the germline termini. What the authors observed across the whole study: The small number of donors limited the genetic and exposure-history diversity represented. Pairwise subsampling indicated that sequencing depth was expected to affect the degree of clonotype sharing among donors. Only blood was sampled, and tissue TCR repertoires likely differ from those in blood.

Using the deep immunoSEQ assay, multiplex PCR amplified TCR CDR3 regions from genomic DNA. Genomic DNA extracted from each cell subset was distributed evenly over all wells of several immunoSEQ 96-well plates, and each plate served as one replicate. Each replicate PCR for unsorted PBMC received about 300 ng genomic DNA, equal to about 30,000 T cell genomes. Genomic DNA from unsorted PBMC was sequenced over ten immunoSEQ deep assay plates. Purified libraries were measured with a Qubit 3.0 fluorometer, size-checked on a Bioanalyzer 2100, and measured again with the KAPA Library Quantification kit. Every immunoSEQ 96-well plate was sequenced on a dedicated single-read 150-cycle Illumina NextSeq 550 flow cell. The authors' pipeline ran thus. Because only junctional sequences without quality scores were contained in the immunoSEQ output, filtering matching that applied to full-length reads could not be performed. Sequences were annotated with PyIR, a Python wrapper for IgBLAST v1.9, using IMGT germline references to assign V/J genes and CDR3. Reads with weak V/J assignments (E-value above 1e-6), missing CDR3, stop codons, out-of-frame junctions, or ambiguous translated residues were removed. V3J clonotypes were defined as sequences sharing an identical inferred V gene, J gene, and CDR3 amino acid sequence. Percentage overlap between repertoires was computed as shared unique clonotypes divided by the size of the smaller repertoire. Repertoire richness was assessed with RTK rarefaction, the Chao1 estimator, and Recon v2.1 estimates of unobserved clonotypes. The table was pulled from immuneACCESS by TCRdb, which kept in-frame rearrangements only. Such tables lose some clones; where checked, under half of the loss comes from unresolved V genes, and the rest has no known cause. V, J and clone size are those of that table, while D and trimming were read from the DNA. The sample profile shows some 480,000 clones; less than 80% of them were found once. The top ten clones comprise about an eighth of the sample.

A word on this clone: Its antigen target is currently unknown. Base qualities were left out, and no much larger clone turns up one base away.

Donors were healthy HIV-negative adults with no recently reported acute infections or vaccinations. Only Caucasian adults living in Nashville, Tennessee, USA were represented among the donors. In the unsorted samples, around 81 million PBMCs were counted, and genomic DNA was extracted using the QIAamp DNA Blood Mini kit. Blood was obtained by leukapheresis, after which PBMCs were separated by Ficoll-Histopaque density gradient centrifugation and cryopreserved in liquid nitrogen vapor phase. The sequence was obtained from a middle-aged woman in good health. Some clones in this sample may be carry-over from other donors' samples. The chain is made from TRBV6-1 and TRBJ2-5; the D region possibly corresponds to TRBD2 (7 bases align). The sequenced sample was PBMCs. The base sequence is TGTGCCAGCAGTGCAAGTGTTGGGGGGGCACTGGAGACCCAGTACTTC. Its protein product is CASSASVGGALETQYF.